A single T cell receptor beta chain is shown here with its context. This record comes from a study of blood T cell repertoires in COVID-19. Turning to the study itself: In each case, the material was cDNA or gDNA derived from T cells, B-cell-depleted T cells, or PBMCs.

Trimming pared 6 bases from V and 0 bases from J, leaving 12 bases between. CDR1 and CDR2 (germline): MNHNY, SVGAGI (reference sequence). CDR3 length equals 15 residues. The method was immunoSEQ multiplex PCR; TCRdb's version includes in-frame clones alone and lacks a portion of them. The table records fewer than 350,000 clones, roughly 90% of them present only once. During active infection, Seattle patients enrolled and were then monitored through disease. The gene calls are TRBV6-6 and TRBJ1-3, with D possibly matching TRBD1 (5 bases). This receptor was taken from a woman aged 25 to 39 with COVID-19, enrolled during active disease. Sequencing used peripheral blood. DNA of the CDR3: TGTGCCAGCAGCATGGGACTCCTCTCTGGAAACACCATATATTTT. Protein product: CASSMGLLSGNTIYF.